A single sample is the source of the 27 T cell receptor beta chains below, sequenced in a study of T-cell memory formation after mild COVID-19. Via MiXCR, TCRdb re-called the 5' RACE reads, giving one row per CDR3 protein. The sample holds 300,000 to 400,000 distinct CDR3 sequences, 13% seen once. Sequenced input: PBMCs or a T cell subset sorted from them (not recorded which). The origin of the receptors is a man aged 18-30 years who had mild COVID-19 (a few samples of this study predate the infection). Cell type and time point are not known.

This clonotype was recorded a few times. The chain carries TRBV5-1 and TRBJ2-7; D is unresolved. This CDR3 spans 13 amino acids. The ends were cut back, 2 bases at V and 4 bases at J, with 10 bases in the middle. The V gene's germline CDR1 is SGHRS and CDR2 YFSETQ. In DNA, the CDR3 is TGCGCCAGCAGCTTAAAAGATCCATACGAGCAGTACTTC. Protein sequence: CASSLKDPYEQYF.

The J gene is TRBJ1-4, the V gene TRBV4-3, with 9 bases that match TRBD1. The germline gives CDR1 LGHNA, CDR2 YSLEER. V lost 4 bases and J lost 8; bases outside the gene matches: 5. There are 14 residues in the CDR3. CDR3 bases: TGCGCCAGCAGCCCAGGGACAGGGAGGGAAAAACTGTTTTTT. Its translation: CASSPGTGREKLFF.

The J gene is TRBJ2-5, the V gene TRBV7-9; D is perhaps TRBD2 (6 bases). CDR1 SEHNR and CDR2 FQNEAQ come from the germline V gene (reference sequence). The CDR3 extends over 15 amino acids. V lost 4 bases, J lost 4 bases, and 16 bases lay in between. CDR3 nucleotides: TGTGCCAGCAGCTCACGGGAGAGACTTAGAGAGACCCAGTACTTC. Translation gives CASSSRERLRETQYF.

The chain uses TRBV4-3 and TRBJ2-3, with D tentatively TRBD1 (6 bases). The V end was cut by 5 bases, the J end by 3 bases, with 12 bases between. The CDR3 sequence is 14 residues long. The germline V gene encodes CDR1 LGHNA and CDR2 YSLEER. As DNA, the CDR3 is TGCGCCAGCAGCGGCCGAGGGGGTACAGATACGCAGTATTTT. The encoded protein is CASSGRGGTDTQYF.

In this sample, this clonotype turned up a few times. This chain joins TRBV5-1 and TRBJ1-1; D is uncertain. The V and J ends lost 5 bases and 3 bases respectively, with 20 bases between them. The germline V gene has CDR1 SGHRS and CDR2 YFSETQ. This CDR3 comprises 16 residues. CDR3 in DNA: TGCGCCAGCAGACTCGATAAAACAGCGAGGGACACTGAAGCTTTCTTT. Protein sequence: CASRLDKTARDTEAFF.

This clonotype was counted many times. This rearrangement joins TRBV6-2 or TRBV6-3 to TRBJ2-7; D is possibly TRBD1 (5 bases). V lost 6 bases to trimming and J lost 4 bases, with 13 bases between them. This CDR3 is 13 amino acids long. CDR1 MNHEY and CDR2 SVGEGT come from the germline V gene. The CDR3 region is CASSDGHKYEQYV. The CDR3 bases are TGTGCCAGCAGCGACGGACATAAGTACGAGCAGTACGTC.

This clonotype has a count of ten or more. The CDR3 spells CASSRGQLEETQYF. The CDR3 region has the DNA TGCGCCAGCAGCCGAGGACAGTTAGAAGAGACCCAGTACTTC. The J gene is TRBJ2-5, the V gene TRBV5-1; possible D gene TRBD1, 6 bases. V gave up 4 bases and J gave up 3 bases, with 13 bases separating them. The CDR3 spans 14 residues. CDR1 and CDR2 (germline): SGHRS, YFSETQ.

The J gene is TRBJ1-1, the V gene TRBV6-2 or TRBV6-3, with D possibly being TRBD1 (5 bases). Germline CDR1 reads MNHEY; CDR2 reads SVGEGT. The CDR3 consists of 12 residues. Trimming removed 10 bases at V and 1 base at J, with 10 bases between. Written as DNA, the CDR3 is TGTGCCACCCGGGGGGGGAACACTGAAGCTTTCTTT. Protein: CATRGGNTEAFF.

V and J are TRBV9 and TRBJ1-4; D ambiguous. The ends were cut back, 0 bases at V and 5 bases at J, with 8 bases in the middle. Germline assignment: CDR1 SGDLS and CDR2 YYNGEE. CDR3 length: 14 residues. The CDR3 loop reads CASSVGLPNEKLFF. For the CDR3, the DNA is TGTGCCAGCAGCGTAGGACTACCGAATGAAAAACTGTTTTTT.

V and J are TRBV21-1 and TRBJ2-7; TRBD2 is taken as the D call from the table, unchecked against the DNA. TRBV21-1 represents a pseudogene. The CDR3 extends over 16 amino acids. The CDR3 loop is CASSKRSLPGFYEQYV. CDR3 DNA sequence: TGTGCCAGCAGCAAACGGTCCCTCCCCGGCTTCTACGAGCAGTACGTC.

This clonotype showed up just a few times. The CDR3 here is CASSDHPGLVQSGELFF. DNA for the CDR3: TGTGCCAGCAGCGACCACCCCGGACTAGTTCAATCCGGGGAGCTGTTTTTT. The rearrangement links TRBV7-2 to TRBJ2-2; 7 nucleotides line up with TRBD2. The CDR3 runs to 17 residues. With 5 bases clipped from V and 6 bases from J, the junction kept 15 bases outside the gene matches. Germline CDR1 reads SGHTA; CDR2 reads FQGNSA.

CDR3 nucleotide sequence: TGTGCCAGCAGCTTGTCGGCTATGTCCTATAATTCACCCCTCCACTTT. Amino acid sequence: CASSLSAMSYNSPLHF. The rearrangement links TRBV7-9 to TRBJ1-6; D uncertain. Germline V lookup: CDR1 SEHNR, CDR2 FQNEAQ (reference sequence). Trimming cost V 3 bases and J 1 base, with 10 bases left between them. This CDR3 is 16 amino acids long.

This clonotype was observed a few times. This CDR3 is CATKGEPGVREAFF. The CDR3 DNA reads as TGTGCCACCAAGGGGGAACCGGGGGTTCGGGAAGCTTTCTTT. The chain combines TRBV12-3 or TRBV12-4 with TRBJ1-1; D is perhaps TRBD1 (6 bases). The CDR3 extends over 14 amino acids. The V end lost 10 bases, the J end lost 8 bases, and 23 bases lay between the germline ends.

The chain couples TRBV27 to TRBJ2-3; D is perhaps TRBD2 (7 bases). CDR1 MNHEY and CDR2 SMNVEV come from the germline V gene (reference sequence). This CDR3 has 17 amino acids. With 3 bases removed from V and 1 base from J, the gap between germline ends came to 17 bases. The DNA for the CDR3 is TGTGCCAGCAGTTTCACCCCGGGGGGCGCTGGCACAGATACGCAGTATTTT. Its translation: CASSFTPGGAGTDTQYF.

V gene TRBV6-2 or TRBV6-3 combines with J gene TRBJ2-5; D is undetermined. The CDR3 runs to 14 residues. CDR1 is MNHEY, CDR2 SVGEGT, per germline. Between the trimmed V and J ends, which lost 4 bases and 3 bases, there was a span of 12 bases. The CDR3 coding sequence is TGTGCCAGCAGTTCCCCAATGGGGAAAGAGACCCAGTACTTC. Translation gives CASSSPMGKETQYF.

There are many counts of this clonotype. The chain links TRBV12-3 or TRBV12-4 to TRBJ1-5, with 9 bases fitting TRBD1. The CDR3 contains 16 residues. J lost 2 bases, V lost 5 bases, and 7 bases had no gene match. This chain's CDR3 is CASSPQGAGRNQPQHF. The CDR3 bases are TGTGCCAGCAGTCCACAGGGGGCAGGTCGCAATCAGCCCCAGCATTTT.

This clonotype has a handful of counts. The chain links TRBV20-1 to TRBJ2-3; perhaps TRBD2 as D (5 bases). Germline-derived CDR1 and CDR2 are DFQATT and SNEGSKA (reference sequence). Trimming shortened V by 3 bases and J by 2 bases, and 21 bases separated the two germline ends. The CDR3 has 17 residues. CDR3 loop: CSASPRSGIGDTDTQYF. CDR3 coding DNA: TGCAGTGCTAGTCCTAGATCGGGGATCGGGGACACAGATACGCAGTATTTT.

Only a few counts were recorded for this clonotype. The chain is built from TRBV29-1 and TRBJ1-5; 8 bases match TRBD1. This CDR3 is built from 13 residues. Looked up from germline, CDR1 is SQVTM and CDR2 is ANQGSEA. V was clipped by 5 bases and J by 7 bases; unmatched bases: 7. The chain's CDR3 is CSVTGQGGQPQHF. The CDR3 DNA follows: TGCAGCGTTACAGGACAGGGAGGGCAGCCCCAGCATTTT. Full variable domain (outside the CDR3, taken from reference TRBV29-1 and TRBJ1-5): SAVISQKPSRDICQRGTSLTIQCQVDSQVTMMFWYRQQPGQSLTLIATANQGSEATYESGFVIDKFPISRPNLTFSTLTVSNMSPEDSSIYLCSVTGQGGQPQHFGDGTRLSIL.

The chain employs TRBV4-1 and TRBJ2-2; 7 bases line up with TRBD2. There are 18 residues in the CDR3. Germline V gene data show CDR1 as MGHRA and CDR2 as YSYEKL. V gave up 1 base and J gave up 0 bases; unmatched junction bases: 8. CDR3 coding DNA: TGCGCCAGCAGCCAAGGCCCAGCGGGGACCTCGAACACCGGGGAGCTGTTTTTT. Translated, it gives CASSQGPAGTSNTGELFF.

The table lists this clonotype with a few counts. The J gene is TRBJ2-1, the V gene TRBV28, with TRBD1 matching 9 bases. Germline CDR1 MDHEN, CDR2 SYDVKM. Trimming took 5 bases from V and 3 from J; bases not matched to a gene: 14. The CDR3 consists of 18 residues. CDR3 sequence (DNA): TGTGCCAGCAGTGGCAATGGACAGGGGACTCAGGACTACAATGAGCAGTTCTTC. Its translation is CASSGNGQGTQDYNEQFF.

The rearrangement uses TRBV21-1 and TRBJ2-2; the table calls TRBD1, which could not be checked here. TRBV21-1 is flagged as a pseudogene. CDR3 length: 16 residues. CDR3 DNA: TGTGCCAGCAGCGACCCCGGGACAGGGTTTCCCGGGGAGCTGTTTTTT. Translating it yields CASSDPGTGFPGELFF.

This clonotype showed up just a few times. The V call is TRBV10-3, the J call TRBJ1-1; D is unclear. The CDR3 is 13 residues long. Trimming stripped 8 bases from V and 0 bases from J, with 10 bases between. CDR1 is ENHRY and CDR2 is SYGVKD in the germline V gene. CDR3 sequence: CAILDQLNTEAFF. The DNA of the CDR3 is TGTGCCATCCTCGATCAACTGAACACTGAAGCTTTCTTT.

The chain employs TRBV11-2 and TRBJ2-5; no definite D call. Per germline, CDR1 SGHAT and CDR2 FQNNGV. The CDR3 has 13 residues. The V end lost 5 bases, the J end lost 3 bases, and 10 bases lay between the germline ends. The CDR3 DNA reads as TGTGCCAGCAGCAGTAACCCCGAAGAGACCCAGTACTTC. Translated, it gives CASSSNPEETQYF.

This clonotype was recorded a few times. The rearrangement links TRBV29-1 to TRBJ2-5; a possible D gene is TRBD1 (5 bases). Germline V lookup: CDR1 SQVTM, CDR2 ANQGSEA. V lost 5 bases and J 5 bases, leaving 15 bases between the germline ends. CDR3 length equals 13 residues. The CDR3 sequence is CSVSSGNGETQYF. The CDR3 nucleotides read TGCAGCGTTTCTTCAGGGAATGGGGAGACCCAGTACTTC.

This clonotype was recorded a few times. V is TRBV4-1 and J is TRBJ2-7; no clear D. The CDR3 spans 16 residues. Germline V lookup: CDR1 MGHRA, CDR2 YSYEKL. V lost 3 bases and J lost 4, with 19 bases in between. CDR3 sequence reads: CASSHPTAPDYYEQYF. CDR3 DNA sequence: TGCGCCAGCAGCCACCCGACCGCTCCTGATTATTACGAGCAGTACTTC.

This clonotype was seen more than once but under ten times. The J gene is TRBJ1-1, the V gene TRBV5-1; possibly TRBD1 for D (5 bases). The CDR3 extends over 15 amino acids. Trimming stripped 0 bases from V and 3 bases from J, with 12 bases between. Germline assignment: CDR1 SGHRS and CDR2 YFSETQ. The CDR3 here is CASSLVGREDTEAFF. DNA for the CDR3: TGCGCCAGCAGCTTGGTCGGCAGGGAAGACACTGAAGCTTTCTTT.

There are a few counts of this clonotype. The rearrangement links TRBV7-2 to TRBJ2-1; 8 bases align to TRBD2. The length of the CDR3 is 13 residues. In germline, CDR1 is SGHTA, CDR2 FQGNSA. With V trimmed by 2 bases and J by 9 bases, 3 bases remained unmatched. The DNA for the CDR3 is TGTGCCAGCAGCTTACTTAGCGGGGTTGAGCAGTTCTTC. Its protein product is CASSLLSGVEQFF.